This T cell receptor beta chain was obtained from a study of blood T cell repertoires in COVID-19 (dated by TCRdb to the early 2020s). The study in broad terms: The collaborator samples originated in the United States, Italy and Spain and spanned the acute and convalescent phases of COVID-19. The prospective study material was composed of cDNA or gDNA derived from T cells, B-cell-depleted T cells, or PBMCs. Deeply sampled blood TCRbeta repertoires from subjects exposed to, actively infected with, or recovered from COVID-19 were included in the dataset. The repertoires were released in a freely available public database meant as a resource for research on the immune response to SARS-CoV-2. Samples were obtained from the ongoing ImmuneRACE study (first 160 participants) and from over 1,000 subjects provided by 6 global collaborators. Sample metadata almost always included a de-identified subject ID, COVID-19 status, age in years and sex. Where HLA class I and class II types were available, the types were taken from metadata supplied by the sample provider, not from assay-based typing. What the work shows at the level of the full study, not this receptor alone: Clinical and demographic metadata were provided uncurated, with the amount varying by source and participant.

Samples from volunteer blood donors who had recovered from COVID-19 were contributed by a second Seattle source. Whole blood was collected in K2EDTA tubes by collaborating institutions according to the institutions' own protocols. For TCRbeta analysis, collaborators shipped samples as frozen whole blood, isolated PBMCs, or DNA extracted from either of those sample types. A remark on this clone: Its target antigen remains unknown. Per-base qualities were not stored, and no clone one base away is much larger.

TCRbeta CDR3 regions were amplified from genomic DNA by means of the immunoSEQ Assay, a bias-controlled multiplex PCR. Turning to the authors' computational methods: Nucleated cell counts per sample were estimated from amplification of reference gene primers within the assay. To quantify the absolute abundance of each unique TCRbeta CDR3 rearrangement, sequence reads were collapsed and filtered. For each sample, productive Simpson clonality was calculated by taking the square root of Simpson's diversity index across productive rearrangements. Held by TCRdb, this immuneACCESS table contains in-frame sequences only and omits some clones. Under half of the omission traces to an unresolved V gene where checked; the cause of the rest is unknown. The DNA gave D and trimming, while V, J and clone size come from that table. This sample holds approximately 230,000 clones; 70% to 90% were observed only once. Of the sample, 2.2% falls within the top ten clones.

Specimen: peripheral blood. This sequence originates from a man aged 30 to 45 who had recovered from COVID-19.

Read as DNA, the sequence is TGTGCCAGCAGTTTAGATGCGTTAGATACGCAGTATTTT. Protein translation: CASSLDALDTQYF. The V and J segments used are TRBV12-3 or TRBV12-4 and TRBJ2-3; the D segment cannot be called with confidence. The CDR3 sequence holds 13 residues, the cysteine and phenylalanine included. The kept DNA is CDR3 alone, 39 bases in frame from the first base. V is reduced by 1 base and J by 5 bases, leaving a spacing of 7 bases between them.